This T cell receptor (beta chain) was found in a study of blood T cells in healthy people across ages. For every donor, a draw yielded ten milliliters of peripheral blood. Primers used in a second PCR of about 7 to 12 cycles were a sample-barcoded 5' primer and a J-beta primer mix. Unique molecular identifiers of 12 random nucleotides labeled each cDNA. TCRdb processed the 5' RACE reads anew with MiXCR; each CDR3 protein has one entry. The table has 550,000 to 750,000 distinct CDR3 sequences, around 20% seen once; the top ten hold approximately 3.6%. Whole-study findings and limits: PBMCs left unsorted prevented a conclusive naive versus antigen-experienced comparison. Older individuals had lower TCR beta diversity per million T cells (the decline was roughly linear).

CDR1 and CDR2 from the germline V gene are ENHRY and SYGVKD. Trimming pared 5 bases from V and 4 bases from J, leaving 8 bases between. The CDR3 has 12 amino acids. On this clonotype: Antigen: not known.

The chain couples TRBV10-3 to TRBJ2-5; D remains ambiguous. The TCR sequence derives from a man between 70 and 80 years old in good health. The specimen was blood. CDR3 bases: TGTGCCATCAGTTCAGTGGGAGAGACCCAGTACTTC. Translation: CAISSVGETQYF.